The subject of this entry is one T cell receptor beta chain. Its antigen is unknown. These data originate in a study of shared clonotypes between healthy human individuals. Whole-study results and caveats: Among the subsets, naive ones generally showed larger estimated richness than memory ones.

V lost 4 bases and J lost 5; bases outside the gene matches: 6. Germline V gene lookup returns CDR1 SEHNR and CDR2 FQNEAQ (reference sequence). CDR3 length equals 16 residues. The study drew all its donors from Caucasian adults living in Nashville, Tennessee. Each replicate PCR on the sorted subsets used 200 ng DNA (around 30,000 T cell genomes). Here immunoSEQ multiplex PCR was the method, and the copy in TCRdb shows in-frame clones only, minus some. The table includes approximately 740,000 clones, under 80% detected once. Source material: memory CD4+ T cells sorted from blood. Sample subset: CD45RA-negative fraction. This TCR was recovered from a woman aged 30 to 39 in good health. V gene TRBV7-9 combines with J gene TRBJ2-2; 11 positions agree with TRBD1. This CDR3 reads CASSYGQGAGTGELFF. Written as DNA, the CDR3 is TGTGCCAGCAGCTATGGACAGGGGGCTGGGACCGGGGAGCTGTTTTTT.